The following is a T cell receptor beta chain sequence with its context. The data were obtained in a study of blood T cell repertoires in COVID-19. About the study: T cells, B-cell-depleted T cells, or PBMCs provided the cDNA or gDNA that served as material.

Per the germline V gene, CDR1 is LGHDT and CDR2 is YNNKEL (reference sequence). V shed 4 bases and J 6 bases; nucleotides not matched to a gene: 9. The CDR3 consists of 15 residues. The assay was immunoSEQ multiplex PCR, and TCRdb's table has in-frame clones only and misses some. The sample holds about 150,000 clones, around 88% seen once. This TCR came from a man aged 55 to 70 with active or convalescent COVID-19. The chain has TRBV3-1 (or the pseudogene TRBV3-2) and TRBJ2-7; 10 nucleotides agree with TRBD2. The sample taken for sequencing was peripheral blood. CDR3 nucleotide sequence: TGTGCCAGCAGCCCTAGCGGGGGAGGAGGAACCGAGCAGTACTTC. It is translated as CASSPSGGGGTEQYF.